Listed here is a single T cell receptor (beta chain). In this sample, this clonotype turned up a few times. Its antigen specificity is not known. No much larger clonotype is one base removed from it; base qualities were not supplied. The V end loses 1 base and the J end loses 2 bases, and a stretch of 13 bases separates them. The germline V gene (reference sequence) provides CDR1 DFQATT and CDR2 SNEGSKA. Including the terminal cysteine and phenylalanine, the CDR3 comprises 15 residues. Just the 45-base CDR3 DNA is kept, in frame starting at base 1. This specimen comes from a study of blood T cells in healthy people across ages (dated by TCRdb to between 2014 and 2017). A note on the overall study: In model experiments, template switching captured roughly one uniquely barcoded TCR beta cDNA molecule for every two T cells. Age-related changes in TCR beta repertoire diversity were measured in the study by deep sequencing normalized with unique cDNA molecular identifiers. The donors were split into four age groups: young (average 16 years), middle-aged (about 40), aged (approximately 59) and long-lived (82). To avoid experimental bias, donors of different ages were distributed randomly across sequencing lanes. Two additional independent replicas of 1 million unique cDNA reads from the same blood draw were analyzed for two donors (one aged 18 to 29 and one aged 80 or older). Here is what the overall study found, with its caveats: The percentage of naive T cells measured by flow cytometry correlated strongly with observed TCR beta diversity. The long-lived group showed more naive CD4+ T cells, fewer expanded clones and increased TCR diversity than the aged group, suggesting age selection. Observed TCR beta diversity per million T cells fell roughly linearly with age, and a significant reduction was already apparent by age approximately 41. Total diversity estimates from one million sequenced T cells were considered lower bounds and underestimates. Bulk unsorted PBMC profiling prevented conclusive comparison of naive and antigen-experienced compartments. Because donor CMV infection status was unknown, age-related changes in expanded clonotypes were potentially confounded.

Donors were 35 to 40 systemically healthy Caucasian individuals from Russia aged roughly 6 to 90 years. Each donor gave around 9.5 milliliters of peripheral blood, collected into EDTA-treated Vacutainer tubes. Ficoll-Paque density-gradient centrifugation was used to isolate PBMCs, with at least 7 million obtained per sample. Trizol reagent was used to extract total RNA from PBMCs, with at least 5 micrograms per sample. For every donor, an aliquot of PBMCs went through flow cytometry to measure the percentages of naive CD45RAhigh/CD27high T cells. The method was 5' RACE. Data came from an Illumina HiSeq 2500. The second PCR ran for about 6 to 12 cycles and used a J-beta primer mix along with a sample-barcoded 5' primer. A template-switch 5' adaptor carrying 12 random nucleotides introduced a unique molecular identifier onto each TCR beta cDNA molecule. Each sample yielded at least 2.5 million CDR3-containing paired-end reads. All of the RNA was converted into first-strand cDNA using the Mint cDNA synthesis kit, with a TRBC-specific oligonucleotide serving as the primer. After uracil-DNA glycosylase treatment, a first 18-cycle PCR used universal primers M1SS and BC2_uni_R on all cDNA. The published analysis was carried out like this. For normalization, 1 million high-quality reads, each with a distinct molecular identifier, were randomly selected from each sample. Instead of being binned into consensus sequences, reads that shared molecular identifiers were thrown out. CDR3 identification, clonotype clustering and error correction used MiTCR with a Q25 quality threshold and the strictest error-elimination algorithm. Lower-bound total TCR beta diversity was estimated with a nonparametric unseen species model using Euler transformation. TCRdb trimmed the raw reads at Q25, called clones with MiXCR and kept productive beta chains. Each CDR3 protein gets just one entry, which takes the most common genes and DNA from the rows behind it. TCRdb, not the original authors, processed these V and J calls. The sample data list 1.5 million to 2 million distinct CDR3 sequences, and around 48% of these were observed just once. The ten biggest clones cover more than 2% of the sample.

This sequence originates from a woman aged 40 to 50 in good health. The chain joins TRBV20-1 to TRBJ2-3, with TRBD2 tentatively as D gene (6 bases match). Sequenced: blood. The CDR3 protein: CSARAPRGDTDTQYF. The base sequence is TGCAGTGCTAGAGCTCCGCGGGGAGACACAGATACGCAGTATTTT.